Listed below are T cell receptor beta chains from one sample, sequenced in a study of long-term antiretroviral therapy in people with HIV. Repertoires were generated with immunoSEQ multiplex PCR, while TCRdb's copy carries only in-frame clones and drops some. Here the sample spans about 20,000 clones, around 84% being singletons. The starting material was unsorted PBMCs, obtained 0.3 years after starting antiretroviral therapy. Receptors originate from a woman between 45 and 60 years old with HIV. Each CDR3 is given with its conserved first and last residue. The D gene is left open where the match is weak. Where a row states a size, it is once, few, many or the class of an expanded clone; other rows omit it.

>TRBD1|14|TRBV5-1|TRBJ1-1|NA
CVSSLQTGDTEAFF
TGCGTCAGCAGCCTCCAGACAGGGGACACTGAAGCTTTCTTT
>NA|14|TRBV12-5|TRBJ2-3|NA
CASGLVETTDTQYF
TGTGCTAGTGGTTTGGTGGAGACGACAGATACGCAGTATTTT
>NA|16|TRBV7-9|TRBJ2-3|NA
CASSSPLTNPTDTQYF
TGTGCCAGCAGCTCTCCCCTAACCAACCCCACAGATACGCAGTATTTT
>NA|14|TRBV5-1|TRBJ1-2|few
CASSPGQAGGGYTF
TGCGCCAGCAGCCCTGGGCAGGCCGGAGGAGGCTACACCTTC
>NA|16|TRBV5-5|TRBJ2-2|NA
CASTMRGTVGTGELFF
TGTGCCAGCACTATGAGGGGGACTGTTGGCACCGGGGAGCTGTTTTTT
>TRBD2|15|TRBV5-1|TRBJ2-2|NA
CASSGSGTMPGELFF
TGCGCCAGCAGCGGTTCCGGGACTATGCCCGGGGAGCTGTTTTTT
>NA|14|TRBV6-6|TRBJ2-1|NA
CASSYSAGGNEQFF
TGTGCCAGCAGTTACTCGGCAGGGGGGAATGAGCAGTTCTTC
>NA|14|TRBV30|TRBJ2-5|NA
CAWSSWGVTETQYF
TGTGCCTGGAGTTCCTGGGGGGTGACCGAGACCCAGTACTTC
>NA|13|TRBV14|TRBJ1-1|NA
CASSQEFYTEAFF
TGTGCCAGCAGCCAAGAGTTTTACACTGAAGCTTTCTTT
>TRBD1|16|TRBV9|TRBJ2-5|NA
CASSEVGQVYQETQYF
TGTGCCAGCAGCGAGGTGGGACAGGTGTACCAAGAGACCCAGTACTTC
>NA|14|TRBV6-5|TRBJ2-3|NA
CASSFSRSTDTQYF
TGTGCCAGCAGTTTCTCGCGAAGCACAGATACGCAGTATTTT
>NA|13|TRBV11-2|TRBJ1-1|NA
CASSFGGNTEAFF
TGTGCCAGCAGCTTCGGCGGGAACACTGAAGCTTTCTTT
>NA|13|TRBV7-9|TRBJ1-2|medium-sized
CASSLPLNYGYTF
TGTGCCAGCAGCTTACCTTTGAACTATGGCTACACCTTC
>NA|13|TRBV5-1|TRBJ1-1|large
CASSPPGSDEAFF
TGCGCCAGCAGCCCCCCGGGTAGCGATGAAGCTTTCTTT
>NA|14|TRBV7-8|TRBJ1-5|once
CASSLGDLYQPQHF
TGTGCCAGCAGCTTAGGGGACTTATATCAGCCCCAGCATTTT
>NA|13|TRBV5-6|TRBJ2-1|NA
CASSPLWSNEQFF
TGTGCCAGCAGCCCACTCTGGAGTAATGAGCAGTTCTTC
>TRBD1|16|TRBV11-2|TRBJ1-1|NA
CASSLDSGQSNTEAFF
TGTGCCAGCAGCTTAGATTCGGGACAGTCGAACACTGAAGCTTTCTTT
>TRBD1|17|TRBV2|TRBJ1-6|NA
CASTPGTGGRGSSPLHF
TGTGCCAGCACACCGGGGACAGGGGGTAGGGGCAGTTCACCCCTCCACTTT
>NA|11|TRBV14|TRBJ1-3|few
CASSQGHTIYF
TGTGCCAGCAGCCAAGGACACACCATATATTTT
>TRBD1|16|TRBV10-3|TRBJ1-6|NA
CAISDRTGGAGAPLHF
TGTGCCATCAGTGACCGGACAGGGGGCGCCGGGGCACCCCTCCACTTT